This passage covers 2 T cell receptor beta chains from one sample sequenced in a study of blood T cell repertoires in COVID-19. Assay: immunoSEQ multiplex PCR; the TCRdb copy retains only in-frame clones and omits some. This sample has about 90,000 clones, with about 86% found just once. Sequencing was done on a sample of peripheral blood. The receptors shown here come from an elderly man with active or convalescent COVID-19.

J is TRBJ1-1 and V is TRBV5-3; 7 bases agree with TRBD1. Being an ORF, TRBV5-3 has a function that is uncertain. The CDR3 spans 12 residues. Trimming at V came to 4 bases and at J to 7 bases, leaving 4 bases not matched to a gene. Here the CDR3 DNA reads TGTGCCAGAAGCCCGGGACAGATTGAAGCTTTCTTT. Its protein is CARSPGQIEAFF.

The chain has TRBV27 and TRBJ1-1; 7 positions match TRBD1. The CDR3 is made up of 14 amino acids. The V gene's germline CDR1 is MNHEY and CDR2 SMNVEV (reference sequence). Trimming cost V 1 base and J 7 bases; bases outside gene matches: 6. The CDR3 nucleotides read TGTGCCAGCAGTTTATTAAAGGACAGGAGTGAAGCTTTCTTT. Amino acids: CASSLLKDRSEAFF.